The 10 T cell receptor beta chains below all came from one sample that was sequenced in a study of PD-1 blockade in classical Hodgkin lymphoma. No patient escaped relapse after autologous stem cell transplantation, and brentuximab vedotin exposure varied. TCRdb's copy holds only in-frame clones and misses some; the assay was immunoSEQ multiplex PCR. The sample has roughly 92,000 clones; roughly 92% are singletons. The material was peripheral blood mononuclear cells (PBMCs), obtained at baseline. The origin of the receptors is a human donor with classical Hodgkin lymphoma.

This rearrangement joins TRBV5-1 to TRBJ1-2, with D perhaps TRBD1 (5 bases). The CDR3 runs to 14 residues. Trimming took off 0 bases at V and 3 bases at J, with 9 bases between the two ends. Germline V gene lookup returns CDR1 SGHRS and CDR2 YFSETQ. In DNA form, the CDR3 reads TGCGCCAGCAGCTTGGTTCGGGGCCACTATGGCTACACCTTC. This gives the protein CASSLVRGHYGYTF.

This clone was picked up one time. The rearrangement joins TRBV19 to TRBJ2-7; a possible D gene is TRBD1 (6 bases). Trimming stripped 4 bases from V and 6 bases from J, with 13 bases between. Germline V gene lookup returns CDR1 LNHDA and CDR2 SQIVND (reference sequence). CDR3 size: 13 residues. In DNA form, the CDR3 reads TGTGCCAGTAGTACGCAGGGGTTGGGCGAGCAGTACTTC. Amino acids: CASSTQGLGEQYF.

The CDR3: CASRTRGVWEKLFF. The CDR3 DNA reads as TGTGCCAGCAGAACCCGGGGTGTTTGGGAAAAACTGTTTTTT. The chain recombines TRBV2 with TRBJ1-4; D is uncertain. CDR1 and CDR2 from the germline V gene are SNHLY and FYNNEI. CDR3 size: 14 residues. V lost 6 bases to trimming and J lost 8 bases, with 16 bases between them.

This clone was seen once. This chain connects TRBV18 to TRBJ2-1, with 7 bases that match TRBD1. The CDR3 runs 17 residues. In germline, CDR1 is KGHSH, CDR2 LQKENI. V was clipped by 0 bases and J by 5 bases; unmatched bases: 10. CDR3 nucleotide sequence: TGTGCCAGCTCACCACCGTTCGGGACAGCGTTAAACAATGAGCAGTTCTTC. Translating gives CASSPPFGTALNNEQFF.

The chain combines TRBV10-3 with TRBJ2-7; D is unresolved. Germline V gene sequence: CDR1 ENHRY, CDR2 SYGVKD. There are 12 residues in the CDR3. The V end was cut by 0 bases, the J end by 4 bases, with 4 bases between. CDR3 DNA sequence: TGTGCCATCAGTGAGTCAGATTACGAGCAGTACTTC. This gives the protein CAISESDYEQYF.

This clone was counted only a few times. The V and J genes are TRBV19 and TRBJ2-7, with TRBD2 matching 8 bases. There are 15 residues in the CDR3. Trimming took 6 bases from V and 2 from J; bases not matched to a gene: 9. The germline V gene has CDR1 LNHDA and CDR2 SQIVND (reference sequence). CDR3 sequence: CASRGTSGGTYEQYF. In DNA form, the CDR3 reads TGTGCCAGTAGAGGAACTAGCGGAGGAACCTACGAGCAGTACTTC.

The chain joins TRBV5-6 to TRBJ2-1, with 16 bases identical to TRBD2. V was clipped by 3 bases and J by 5 bases; unmatched bases: 8. Germline V gene lookup returns CDR1 SGHDT and CDR2 YYEEEE. There are 18 residues in the CDR3. This chain's CDR3 is CASSSGTSGRAANNEQFF. The CDR3 bases are TGTGCCAGCAGCTCAGGGACTAGCGGGAGGGCCGCCAACAATGAGCAGTTCTTC.

The chain uses TRBV7-3 and TRBJ1-1; unclear D gene. From germline, CDR1 is SGHTA and CDR2 FQGTGA. With 1 base removed from V and 2 bases from J, the gap between germline ends came to 5 bases. The CDR3 is 13 amino acids. The CDR3 nucleotides are TGTGCCAGCAGCTTAATCGGTAACACTGAAGCTTTCTTT. This codes for CASSLIGNTEAFF.

The chain has TRBV6-5 and TRBJ1-1, with D possibly TRBD1 on 5 matching bases. Germline values: CDR1 MNHEY, CDR2 SVGAGI. The germline V and J ends were trimmed by 7 bases and 4 bases, with 16 bases remaining between them. The CDR3 extends over 14 amino acids. As DNA, the CDR3 is TGTGCCAGCAATATACTCGGGGCGCGCACTGAAGCTTTCTTT. This codes for CASNILGARTEAFF.

The V call is TRBV2, the J call TRBJ2-7, with 7 bases matching TRBD1. V lost 11 bases, J lost 7 bases, and 23 bases stayed unmatched. The CDR3 contains 16 residues. Germline V lookup: CDR1 SNHLY, CDR2 FYNNEI. In DNA, the CDR3 is TGTGCCGTTAAGGGGGACACCCGGTCAGGGGGAGATGAGCAGTACTTC. This codes for CAVKGDTRSGGDEQYF.